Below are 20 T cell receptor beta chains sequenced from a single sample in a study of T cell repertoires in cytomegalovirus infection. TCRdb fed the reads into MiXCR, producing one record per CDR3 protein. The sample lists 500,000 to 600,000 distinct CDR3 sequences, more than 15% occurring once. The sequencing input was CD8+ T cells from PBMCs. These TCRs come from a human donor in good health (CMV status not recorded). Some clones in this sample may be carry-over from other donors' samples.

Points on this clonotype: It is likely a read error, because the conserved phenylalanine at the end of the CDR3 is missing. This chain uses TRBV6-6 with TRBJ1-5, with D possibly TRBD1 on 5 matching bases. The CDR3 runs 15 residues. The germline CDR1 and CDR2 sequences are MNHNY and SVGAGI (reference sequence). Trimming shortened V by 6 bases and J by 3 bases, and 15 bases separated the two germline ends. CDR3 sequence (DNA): TGTGCCAGCAGGAACCCTGGGGCAGACAATCAGCCCCAGCATATT. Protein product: CASRNPGADNQPQHI.

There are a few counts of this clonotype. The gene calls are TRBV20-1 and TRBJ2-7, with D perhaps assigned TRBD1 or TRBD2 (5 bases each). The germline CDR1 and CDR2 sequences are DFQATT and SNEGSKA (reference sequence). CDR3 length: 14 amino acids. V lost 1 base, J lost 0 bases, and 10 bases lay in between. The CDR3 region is CSARGGTVSYEQYF. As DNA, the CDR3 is TGCAGTGCTAGAGGGGGGACGGTCTCCTACGAGCAGTACTTC.

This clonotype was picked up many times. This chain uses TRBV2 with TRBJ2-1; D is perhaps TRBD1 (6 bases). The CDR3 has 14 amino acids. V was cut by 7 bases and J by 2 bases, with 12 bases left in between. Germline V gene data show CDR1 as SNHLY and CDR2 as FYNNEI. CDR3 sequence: CASTIRDTYNEQFF. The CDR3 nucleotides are TGTGCCAGCACCATCCGGGACACCTACAATGAGCAGTTCTTC.

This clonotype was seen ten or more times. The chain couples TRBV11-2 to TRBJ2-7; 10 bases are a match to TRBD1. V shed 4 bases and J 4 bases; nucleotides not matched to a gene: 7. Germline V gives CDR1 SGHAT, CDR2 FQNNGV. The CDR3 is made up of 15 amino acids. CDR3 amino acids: CASSWGTGDAYEQYF. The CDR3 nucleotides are TGTGCCAGCAGCTGGGGGACAGGGGACGCATACGAGCAGTACTTC.

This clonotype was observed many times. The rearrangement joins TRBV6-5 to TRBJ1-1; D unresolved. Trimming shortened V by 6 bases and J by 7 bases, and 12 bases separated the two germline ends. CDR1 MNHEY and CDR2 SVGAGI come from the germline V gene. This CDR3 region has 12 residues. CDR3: CASSPGPNEAFF. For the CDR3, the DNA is TGTGCCAGCAGCCCGGGCCCTAATGAAGCTTTCTTT.

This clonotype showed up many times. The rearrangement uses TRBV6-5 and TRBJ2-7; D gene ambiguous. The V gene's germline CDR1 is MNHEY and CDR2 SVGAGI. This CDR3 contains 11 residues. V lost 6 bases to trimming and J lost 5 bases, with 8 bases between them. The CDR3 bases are TGTGCCAGCAGGACCAGGAACGAGCAGTACTTC. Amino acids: CASRTRNEQYF.

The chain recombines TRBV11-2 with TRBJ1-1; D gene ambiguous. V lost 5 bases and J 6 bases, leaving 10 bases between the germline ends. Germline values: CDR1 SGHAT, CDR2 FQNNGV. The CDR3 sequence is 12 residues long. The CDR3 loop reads CASSQTGSEAFF. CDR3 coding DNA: TGTGCCAGCAGCCAGACGGGATCTGAAGCTTTCTTT.

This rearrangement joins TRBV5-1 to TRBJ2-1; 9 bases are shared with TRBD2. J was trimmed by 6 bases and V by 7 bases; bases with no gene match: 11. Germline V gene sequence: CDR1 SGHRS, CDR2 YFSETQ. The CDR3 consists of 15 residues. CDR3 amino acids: CASGVSGSYPNEQFF. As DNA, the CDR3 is TGCGCCAGCGGTGTTAGCGGGAGCTACCCCAATGAGCAGTTCTTC.

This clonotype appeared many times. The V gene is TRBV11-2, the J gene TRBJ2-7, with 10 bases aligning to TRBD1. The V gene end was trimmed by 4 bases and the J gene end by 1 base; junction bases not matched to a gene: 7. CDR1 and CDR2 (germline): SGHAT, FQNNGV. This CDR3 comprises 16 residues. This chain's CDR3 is CASSSTLDRGSYEQYF. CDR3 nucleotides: TGTGCCAGCAGCTCCACCTTGGACAGGGGGTCCTACGAGCAGTACTTC.

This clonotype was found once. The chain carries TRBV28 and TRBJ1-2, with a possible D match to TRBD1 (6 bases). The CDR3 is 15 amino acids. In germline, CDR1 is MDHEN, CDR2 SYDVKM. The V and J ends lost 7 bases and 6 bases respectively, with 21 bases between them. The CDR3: CASKSGALIGNGYTF. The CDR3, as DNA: TGTGCCAGCAAGTCGGGGGCCTTAATTGGGAATGGCTACACCTTC.

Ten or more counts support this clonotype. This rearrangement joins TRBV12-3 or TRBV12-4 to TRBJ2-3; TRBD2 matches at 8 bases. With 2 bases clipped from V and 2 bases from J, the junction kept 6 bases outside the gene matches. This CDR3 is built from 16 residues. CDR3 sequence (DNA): TGTGCCAGCAGTTTAACCAGCGGGAGAACCACAGATACGCAGTATTTT. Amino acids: CASSLTSGRTTDTQYF.

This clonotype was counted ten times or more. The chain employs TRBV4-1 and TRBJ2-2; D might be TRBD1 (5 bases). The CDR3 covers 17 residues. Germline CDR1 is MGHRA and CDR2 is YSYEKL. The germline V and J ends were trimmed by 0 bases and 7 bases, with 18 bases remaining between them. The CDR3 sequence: CASSQERSGTRDGELFF. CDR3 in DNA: TGCGCCAGCAGCCAAGAACGATCGGGCACCAGGGACGGGGAGCTGTTTTTT.

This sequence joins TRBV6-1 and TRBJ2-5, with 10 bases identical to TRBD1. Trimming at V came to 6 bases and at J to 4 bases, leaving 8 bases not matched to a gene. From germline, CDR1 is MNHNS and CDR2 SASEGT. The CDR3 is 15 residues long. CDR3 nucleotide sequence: TGTGCCAGCAGGACGACAGGGGGCTTGGTAGAGACCCAGTACTTC. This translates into CASRTTGGLVETQYF.

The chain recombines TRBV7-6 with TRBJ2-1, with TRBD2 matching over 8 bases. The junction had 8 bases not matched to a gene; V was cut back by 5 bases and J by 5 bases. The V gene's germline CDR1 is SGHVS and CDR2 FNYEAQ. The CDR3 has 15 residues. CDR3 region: CASSPTGGANNEQFF. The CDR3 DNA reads TGTGCCAGCAGCCCGACCGGGGGGGCCAACAATGAGCAGTTCTTC.

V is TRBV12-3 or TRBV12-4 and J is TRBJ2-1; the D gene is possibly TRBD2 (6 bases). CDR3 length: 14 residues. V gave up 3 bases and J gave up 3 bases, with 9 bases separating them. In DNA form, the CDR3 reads TGTGCCAGCAGTTTGCGGGGCTTCTACAATGAGCAGTTCTTC. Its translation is CASSLRGFYNEQFF.

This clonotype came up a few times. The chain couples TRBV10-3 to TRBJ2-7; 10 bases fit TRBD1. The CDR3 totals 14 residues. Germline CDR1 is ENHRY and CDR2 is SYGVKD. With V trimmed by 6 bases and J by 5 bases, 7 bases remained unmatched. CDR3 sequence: CAISRDRGRNEQYF. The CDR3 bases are TGTGCCATCAGCCGAGACAGGGGGCGAAACGAGCAGTACTTC.

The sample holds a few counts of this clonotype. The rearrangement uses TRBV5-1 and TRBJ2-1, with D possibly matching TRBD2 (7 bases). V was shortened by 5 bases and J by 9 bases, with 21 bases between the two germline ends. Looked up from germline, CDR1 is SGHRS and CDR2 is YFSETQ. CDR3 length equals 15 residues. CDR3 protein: CASRTNGGPVGEQFF. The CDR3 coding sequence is TGCGCCAGCAGAACGAACGGGGGGCCAGTAGGTGAGCAGTTCTTC.

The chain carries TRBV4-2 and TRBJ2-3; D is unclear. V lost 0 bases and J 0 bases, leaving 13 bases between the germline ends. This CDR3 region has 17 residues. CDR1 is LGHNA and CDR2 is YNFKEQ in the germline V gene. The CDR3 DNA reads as TGTGCCAGCAGCCAAGATTCCTCCCACTCTAGCACAGATACGCAGTATTTT. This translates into CASSQDSSHSSTDTQYF.

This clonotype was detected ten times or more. The CDR3: CASSPTGEFSYEQYF. In nucleotides, the CDR3 is TGTGCCAGCAGCCCGACGGGGGAGTTCTCCTACGAGCAGTACTTC. The rearrangement joins TRBV7-9 to TRBJ2-7, with D possibly TRBD2 on 6 matching bases. The CDR3 contains 15 residues. Germline V gene lookup returns CDR1 SEHNR and CDR2 FQNEAQ (reference sequence). Deletions cut 5 bases from V and 0 bases from J, with 14 bases between.

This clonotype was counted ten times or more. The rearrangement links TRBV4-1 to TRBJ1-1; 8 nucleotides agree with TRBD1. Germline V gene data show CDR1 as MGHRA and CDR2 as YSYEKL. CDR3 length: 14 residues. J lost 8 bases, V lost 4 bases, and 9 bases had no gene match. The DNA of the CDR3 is TGCGCCAGCAGCCCCAAGGGTGGGACAGGAGAAGCTTTCTTT. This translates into CASSPKGGTGEAFF.